These 10 T cell receptor beta chains share one sample of origin, sequenced in a study of T cell repertoires in cytomegalovirus infection. These receptors are not linked to any known antigen. TCRdb fed the reads into MiXCR, producing one record per CDR3 protein. The sample holds just under 500,000 distinct CDR3 sequences, more than 30% seen once. Specimen: cultured PBMCs, collected from culture after CMV antigen stimulation. These receptors were collected from a human donor in good health (CMV status not recorded). Some clones in this sample may be carry-over from other donors' samples.

In its sample, this clonotype was seen a few times. The chain carries TRBV19 and TRBJ2-2, with 8 bases lining up with TRBD1. Trimming cost V 6 bases and J 5 bases; bases outside gene matches: 8. The germline gives CDR1 LNHDA, CDR2 SQIVND (reference sequence). The CDR3 sequence is 15 residues long. CDR3 bases: TGTGCCAGTAGGGGGGACAGGAGGTGGACCGGGGAGCTGTTTTTT. It is translated as CASRGDRRWTGELFF.

This clonotype was seen only a few times. The CDR3 DNA sequence: TGCGCCAGCAGCTTGGGGGGACAGGGGCCCTCCGTGGAACTGGGGGCCAACGTCCTGACTTTC. It codes for CASSLGGQGPSVELGANVLTF. V gene TRBV5-1 combines with J gene TRBJ2-6; 10 bases line up with TRBD1. There are 21 residues in the CDR3. Germline-derived CDR1 and CDR2 are SGHRS and YFSETQ. V trimming: 0 bases; J trimming: 4 bases; junction bases outside the gene matches: 16.

The chain combines TRBV7-6 with TRBJ2-7; D gene ambiguous. CDR1 and CDR2 (germline): SGHVS, FNYEAQ. The CDR3 is made up of 14 amino acids. V gave up 5 bases and J gave up 0 bases, with 11 bases separating them. The CDR3 protein is CASSPLLSSYEQYV. Here the CDR3 DNA reads TGTGCCAGCAGCCCCCTTTTGAGCTCCTACGAGCAGTACGTC.

The genes are TRBV5-1 and TRBJ2-1; the D gene is possibly TRBD1 (6 bases). This CDR3 has 16 amino acids. The V gene's germline CDR1 is SGHRS and CDR2 YFSETQ. The germline V and J ends were trimmed by 4 bases and 2 bases, with 16 bases remaining between them. CDR3 DNA: TGCGCCAGCAGCCAAACAGGGCGGCAAACCTACAATGAGCAGTTCTTC. Amino acids: CASSQTGRQTYNEQFF.

This clonotype was observed at least ten times. The gene calls are TRBV7-2 and TRBJ2-3, with D unresolved. Trimming left V 1 base short and J 0 bases short, with 11 bases between. Germline V CDR1 and CDR2: SGHTA, FQGNSA. The CDR3 runs 16 residues. CDR3: CASSLGTSPSTDTQYF. The CDR3 DNA is TGTGCCAGCAGCTTAGGGACGTCTCCTAGCACAGATACGCAGTATTTT.

This sequence joins TRBV24-1 and TRBJ2-2; D uncertain. This CDR3 has 18 amino acids. Germline V gene sequence: CDR1 KGHDR, CDR2 SFDVKD. Trimming stripped 0 bases from V and 6 bases from J, with 19 bases between. The CDR3 sequence is CATSDLATGLPGPGELFF. DNA of the CDR3: TGTGCCACCAGTGATTTGGCAACCGGGTTACCAGGTCCCGGGGAGCTGTTTTTT.

The chain links TRBV6-1 to TRBJ2-2, with D possibly being TRBD1 (5 bases). In germline, CDR1 is MNHNS, CDR2 SASEGT. This CDR3 region has 13 residues. V lost 10 bases and J lost 5, with 14 bases in between. The CDR3 here is CATLARGTGELFF. The DNA for the CDR3 is TGTGCCACCCTCGCTAGGGGTACCGGGGAGCTGTTTTTT.

V gene TRBV29-1 combines with J gene TRBJ2-5; the match to TRBD2 covers 12 bases. The trim removed 7 bases at V and 2 bases at J, leaving 11 bases unmatched. CDR1 and CDR2 (germline): SQVTM, ANQGSEA. There are 16 residues in the CDR3. The CDR3: CSAGWASGRAQETQYF. CDR3 sequence (DNA): TGCAGCGCCGGGTGGGCTAGCGGGAGGGCTCAAGAGACCCAGTACTTC. The variable domain in full, with the rest retrieved from reference TRBV29-1 and TRBJ2-5, is SAVISQKPSRDICQRGTSLTIQCQVDSQVTMMFWYRQQPGQSLTLIATANQGSEATYESGFVIDKFPISRPNLTFSTLTVSNMSPEDSSIYLCSAGWASGRAQETQYFGPGTRLLVL.

Many counts were recorded for this clonotype. The chain has TRBV7-2 and TRBJ1-1, with 8 nucleotides matching TRBD1. The CDR3 has 14 residues. The germline gives CDR1 SGHTA, CDR2 FQGNSA. Trimming removed 4 bases from V and 4 bases from J; junction bases left unmatched: 5. Written as DNA, the CDR3 is TGTGCCAGCAGCTCCAGGGGGCTTGGCACTGAAGCTTTCTTT. Its translation: CASSSRGLGTEAFF.

Only a few counts were recorded for this clonotype. This chain links TRBV7-6 with TRBJ2-7; D is possibly TRBD2 (5 bases). The CDR3 runs to 15 residues. Germline values: CDR1 SGHVS, CDR2 FNYEAQ. V was clipped by 1 base and J by 3 bases, with 13 bases between them. The CDR3 reads CASSLEVGADYEQYF. CDR3 nucleotides: TGTGCCAGCAGCTTAGAAGTGGGAGCGGACTACGAGCAGTACTTC.